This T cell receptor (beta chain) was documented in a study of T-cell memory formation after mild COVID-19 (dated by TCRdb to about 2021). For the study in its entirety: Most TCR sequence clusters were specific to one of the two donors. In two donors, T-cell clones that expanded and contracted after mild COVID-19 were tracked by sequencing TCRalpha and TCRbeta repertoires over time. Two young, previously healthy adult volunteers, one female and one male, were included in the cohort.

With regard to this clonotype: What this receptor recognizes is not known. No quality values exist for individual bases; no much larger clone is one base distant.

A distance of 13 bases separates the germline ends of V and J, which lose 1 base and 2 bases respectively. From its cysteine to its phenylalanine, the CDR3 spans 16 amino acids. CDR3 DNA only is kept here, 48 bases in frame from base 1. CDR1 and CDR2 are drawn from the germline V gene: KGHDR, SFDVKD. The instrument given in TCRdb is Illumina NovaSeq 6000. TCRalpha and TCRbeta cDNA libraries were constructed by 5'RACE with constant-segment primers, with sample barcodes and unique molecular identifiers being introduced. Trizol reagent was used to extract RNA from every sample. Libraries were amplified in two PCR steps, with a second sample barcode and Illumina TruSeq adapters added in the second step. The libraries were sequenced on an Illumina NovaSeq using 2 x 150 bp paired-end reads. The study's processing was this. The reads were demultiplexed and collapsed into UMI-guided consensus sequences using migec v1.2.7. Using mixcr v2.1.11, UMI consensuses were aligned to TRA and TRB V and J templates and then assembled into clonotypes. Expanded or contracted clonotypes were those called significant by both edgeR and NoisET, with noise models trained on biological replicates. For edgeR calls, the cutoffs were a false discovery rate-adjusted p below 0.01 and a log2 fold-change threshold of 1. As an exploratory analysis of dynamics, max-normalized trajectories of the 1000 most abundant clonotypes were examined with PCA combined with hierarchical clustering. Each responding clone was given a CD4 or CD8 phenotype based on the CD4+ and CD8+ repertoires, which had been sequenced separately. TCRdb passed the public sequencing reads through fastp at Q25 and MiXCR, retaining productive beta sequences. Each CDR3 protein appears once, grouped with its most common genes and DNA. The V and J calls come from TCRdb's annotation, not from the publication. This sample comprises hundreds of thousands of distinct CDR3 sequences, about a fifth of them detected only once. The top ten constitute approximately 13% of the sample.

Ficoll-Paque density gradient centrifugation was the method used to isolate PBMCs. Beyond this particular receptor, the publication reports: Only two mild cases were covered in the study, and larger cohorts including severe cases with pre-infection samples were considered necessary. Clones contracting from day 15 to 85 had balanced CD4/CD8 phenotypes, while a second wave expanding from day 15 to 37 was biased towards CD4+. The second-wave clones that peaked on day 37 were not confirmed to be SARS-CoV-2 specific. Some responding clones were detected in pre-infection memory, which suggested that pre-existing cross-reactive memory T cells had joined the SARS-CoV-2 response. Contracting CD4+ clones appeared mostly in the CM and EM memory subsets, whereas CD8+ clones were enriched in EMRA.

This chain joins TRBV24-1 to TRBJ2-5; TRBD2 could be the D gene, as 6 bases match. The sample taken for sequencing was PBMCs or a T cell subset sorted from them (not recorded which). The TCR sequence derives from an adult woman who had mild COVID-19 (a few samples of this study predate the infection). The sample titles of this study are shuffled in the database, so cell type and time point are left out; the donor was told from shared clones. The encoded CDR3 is CATSDFRGWKQETQYF. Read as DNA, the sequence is TGTGCCACCAGTGATTTTCGGGGGTGGAAACAAGAGACCCAGTACTTC.